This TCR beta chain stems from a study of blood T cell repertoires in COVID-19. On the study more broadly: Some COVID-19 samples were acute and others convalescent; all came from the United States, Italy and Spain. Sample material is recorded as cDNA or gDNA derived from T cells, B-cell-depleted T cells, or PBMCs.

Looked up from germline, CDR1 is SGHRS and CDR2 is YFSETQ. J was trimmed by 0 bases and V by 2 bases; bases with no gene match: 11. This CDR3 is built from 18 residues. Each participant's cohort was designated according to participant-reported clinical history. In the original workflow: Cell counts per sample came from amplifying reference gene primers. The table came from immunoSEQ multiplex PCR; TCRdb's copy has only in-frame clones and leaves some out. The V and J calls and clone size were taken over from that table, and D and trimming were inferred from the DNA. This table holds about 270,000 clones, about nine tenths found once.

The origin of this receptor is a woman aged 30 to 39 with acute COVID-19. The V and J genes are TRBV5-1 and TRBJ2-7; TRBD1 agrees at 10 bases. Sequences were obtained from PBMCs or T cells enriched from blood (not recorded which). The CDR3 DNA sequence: TGCGCCAGCAGCTTCCGGGACAGGGGAGTTGGTGGCTCCTACGAGCAGTACTTC. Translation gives CASSFRDRGVGGSYEQYF.